This is a list of T cell receptor beta chains from one sample in a study of control samples from healthy donors and cancer patients. Libraries were prepared by immunoSEQ multiplex PCR; TCRdb keeps only in-frame clonotypes and omits some of them. The profile shows 150,000 to 200,000 clones, around 90% of them singletons. Source material: blood. These receptors were obtained from a woman aged 25 to 39 in good health. Both conserved end residues are part of each CDR3. A D gene is named only where the DNA matches it firmly. The size entry is marked missing in some rows and otherwise reads once, few, many or a size class.

TRBJ1-2 NA TRBV4-1 NA TGCGCCAGCAGCCAACCCATTAAGGACTATGGCTACACCTTC CASSQPIKDYGYTF
TRBJ1-2 NA TRBV24-1 NA TGTGCCACCAGTGACACCACAGGGACGTCTGGCTACACCTTC CATSDTTGTSGYTF
TRBJ1-1 TRBD1 TRBV6-4 NA TGTGCCAGCAGTGCACGACAGGGCACTGAAGCTTTCTTT CASSARQGTEAFF
TRBJ2-3 NA TRBV4-1 NA TGCGCCAGCAGCGGGACCGCCGGTCGGGCAGATACGCAGTATTTT CASSGTAGRADTQYF
TRBJ1-2 NA TRBV7-9 NA TGTGCCAGCACCCCACCCGGGGTTCTCGATGGCTACACCTTC CASTPPGVLDGYTF
TRBJ1-1 TRBD1 TRBV4-1 NA TGCGCCAGCAGCAGGGGGCCCCCGAACACTGAAGCTTTCTTT CASSRGPPNTEAFF
TRBJ2-5 NA TRBV12-3/TRBV12-4 NA TGTGCCAGCAGTCCATCGACGGGTACCCAGTACTTC CASSPSTGTQYF
TRBJ1-5 NA TRBV19 few TGTGCCAGTAGACAGGCTGGTAATCAGCCCCAGCATTTT CASRQAGNQPQHF
TRBJ1-1 NA TRBV11-2 NA TGTGCCAGCAGCTTAGGGGGTAGGACTGAAGCTTTCTTT CASSLGGRTEAFF
TRBJ2-1 NA TRBV12-3/TRBV12-4 NA TGTGCCAGCAGGCGCAGGGGTATGGAGCAGTTCTTC CASRRRGMEQFF
TRBJ1-2 NA TRBV6-5 few TGTGCCAGCAGTTACGTGGGGGCGTCTGGCTACACCTTC CASSYVGASGYTF
TRBJ1-2 TRBD1 TRBV5-8 NA TGTGCCAGCAGCTTGGAAGGGACAGGGGGAGGTGTTGGCTACACCTTC CASSLEGTGGGVGYTF
TRBJ2-7 TRBD1 TRBV7-7 few TGTGCTAGCAGCCCAGGACAGGGCTACGAGCAGTACTTC CASSPGQGYEQYF
TRBJ1-2 TRBD1 TRBV28 NA TGTGCCAGCAGGGTTTGGGGGACAGGGGATAACTATGGCTACACCTTC CASRVWGTGDNYGYTF
TRBJ1-4 NA TRBV9 few TGTGCCAGCAGCACGGGAACACTAACTAATGAAAAACTGTTTTTT CASSTGTLTNEKLFF
TRBJ2-5 NA TRBV5-1 few TGCGCCAGCAGCGTCTCCGGATCGTACCAAGAGACCCAGTACTTC CASSVSGSYQETQYF
TRBJ1-1 NA TRBV9 NA TGTGCCAGCAGCGTAGAAGGGTTGAACACTGAAGCTTTCTTT CASSVEGLNTEAFF
TRBJ2-7 NA TRBV28 NA TGTGCCAGCAGTTTATCAGGGGCCTCCTACGAGCAGTACTTC CASSLSGASYEQYF
TRBJ1-4 NA TRBV5-1 NA TGCGCCAGCCGGGACGCGGGGGCAACTAATGAAAAACTGTTTTTT CASRDAGATNEKLFF